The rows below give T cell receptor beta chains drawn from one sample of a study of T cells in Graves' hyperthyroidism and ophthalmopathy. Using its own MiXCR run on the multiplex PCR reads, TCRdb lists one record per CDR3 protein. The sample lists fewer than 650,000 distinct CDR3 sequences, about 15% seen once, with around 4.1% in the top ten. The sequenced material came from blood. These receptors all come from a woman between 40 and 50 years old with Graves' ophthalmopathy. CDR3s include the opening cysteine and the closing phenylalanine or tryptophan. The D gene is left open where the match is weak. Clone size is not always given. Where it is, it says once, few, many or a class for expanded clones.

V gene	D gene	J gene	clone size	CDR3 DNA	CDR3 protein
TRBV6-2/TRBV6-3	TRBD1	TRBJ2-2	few	TGTGCCAGCAATTATCACAGGGGGCGAGAAGCCTTGAACACCGGGGAGCTGTTTTTT	CASNYHRGREALNTGELFF
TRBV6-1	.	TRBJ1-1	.	TGTGCCAGCACCACGCGAGGGGAAGACGCTTTCTTT	CASTTRGEDAFF
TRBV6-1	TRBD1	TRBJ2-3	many	TGTGCCAGCAGTCAACGACAGGGGAAGATTGGTAGCACAGATACGCAGTATTTT	CASSQRQGKIGSTDTQYF
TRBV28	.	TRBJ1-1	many	TGTGCCAGCGGGGAGGAGGTTAAGATGAACACTGAAGCTTTCTTT	CASGEEVKMNTEAFF
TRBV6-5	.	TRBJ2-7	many	TGTGCCAGCAGTTCCCCCCGAGTCGGCGACGAGCAGTACTTC	CASSSPRVGDEQYF
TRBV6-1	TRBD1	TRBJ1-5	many	TGTGCCAGCAGTGAAGTCCTGGGACAGTTTAATCAGCCCCAGCATTTT	CASSEVLGQFNQPQHF
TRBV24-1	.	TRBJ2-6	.	TGTGCCACCAGCCCGGGACTGATCTCTGGGGCCAACGTCCTGACTTTC	CATSPGLISGANVLTF
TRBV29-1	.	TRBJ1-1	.	TGCAGCGTTGAATGGGGGTACACGACAGACACTGAAGCTTTCTTT	CSVEWGYTTDTEAFF
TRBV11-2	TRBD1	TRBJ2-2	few	TGTGCCAGCAGCAAACAGGGGGCCGGGGAGCTGTTTTTT	CASSKQGAGELFF
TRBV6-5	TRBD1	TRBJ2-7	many	TGTGCCAGCAGTTACGGGACAGGGGTCTACGAGCAGTACTTC	CASSYGTGVYEQYF
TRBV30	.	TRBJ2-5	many	TGTGCCTGGAGTGTTTGGGCACCAGGAGTGGAGACCCAGTACTTC	CAWSVWAPGVETQYF
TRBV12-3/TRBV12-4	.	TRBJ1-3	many	TGTGCCAGCAGTTCGCTGACAGATCCCTCTGGAAACACCATGTATTTT	CASSSLTDPSGNTMYF
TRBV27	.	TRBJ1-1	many	TGTGCCAGCAGTTTCCAGATGAACACTGAAGCTTTCTTT	CASSFQMNTEAFF
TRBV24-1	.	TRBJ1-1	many	TGTGCCACCAGTAGAGGGAACACTGAAGCTTTCTTT	CATSRGNTEAFF
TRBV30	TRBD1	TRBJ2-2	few	TGTGCCTGGGCGTCTAAGGGGGCGGGCGGGGAGCTGTTTTTT	CAWASKGAGGELFF
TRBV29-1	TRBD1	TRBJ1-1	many	TGCAGCGTCGCACTAACAGGGGACACTGAAGCTTTCTTT	CSVALTGDTEAFF
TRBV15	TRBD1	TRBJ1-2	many	TGTGCCACCAGCAGCAGGGGACAGCGGGTTAACTATGGCTACACCTTC	CATSSRGQRVNYGYTF
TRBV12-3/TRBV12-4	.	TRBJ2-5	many	TGTGCCAGCAGTTTGGGGCAGGGGGGTATCGAGACCCAGTACTTC	CASSLGQGGIETQYF
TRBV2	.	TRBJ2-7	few	TGTGCCAGCAGTGAGGGGATGGCCAGCGAGCAGTACTTC	CASSEGMASEQYF
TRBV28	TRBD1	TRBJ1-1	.	TGTGCCAGCAGTTTAATATTGGGACAGGGGGCAGACACTGAAGCTTTCTTT	CASSLILGQGADTEAFF
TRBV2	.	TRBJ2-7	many	TGTGCCAGCAGTGTAGAGGGCTTTGGATCCTACGAGCAGTACTTC	CASSVEGFGSYEQYF
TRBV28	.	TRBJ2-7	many	TGTGCCAGCGGAGCTGGGGCGATGTTGGCCTACGAGCAGTACTTC	CASGAGAMLAYEQYF
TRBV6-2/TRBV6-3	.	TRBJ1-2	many	TGTGCCAGCAAACTCGGGGATGGCTACACCTTC	CASKLGDGYTF
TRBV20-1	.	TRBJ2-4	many	TGCAGTGCTAGAGATGAGAAGAGGGGAGCCAAAAACATTCAGTACTTC	CSARDEKRGAKNIQYF
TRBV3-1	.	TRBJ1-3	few	TGTGCCAGCAGTTCGGAGGTCTCTGGAAACACCATATATTTT	CASSSEVSGNTIYF
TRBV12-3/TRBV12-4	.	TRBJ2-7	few	TGTGCCAGCAGTCCCGACCTAGCCGGCTACGAGCAGTACTTC	CASSPDLAGYEQYF
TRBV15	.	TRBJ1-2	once	TGTGCCACCAGCAAACCCGGAGATAACTATGGCTACACCTTC	CATSKPGDNYGYTF
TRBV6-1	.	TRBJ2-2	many	TGTGCCAGCACCGATATCTCCCCGGGACTCGGCGGGGAGCTGTTTTTT	CASTDISPGLGGELFF
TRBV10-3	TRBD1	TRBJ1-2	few	TGTGCCATCAGTGAGCCTGACAGGGGTTATGGCTACACCTTC	CAISEPDRGYGYTF
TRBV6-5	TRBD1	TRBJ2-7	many	TGTGCCACCGACTGGGACAGGGCAAACTACGAGCAGTACTTC	CATDWDRANYEQYF
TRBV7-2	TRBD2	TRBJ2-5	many	TGTGCCAGCAGCTTAGATCTTGCTAGCGGGAGACAGACCCAGTACTTC	CASSLDLASGRQTQYF
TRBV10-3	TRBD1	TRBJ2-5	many	TGTGCCATCAGTCAGGGGACAGGCCAAGAGACCCAGTACTTC	CAISQGTGQETQYF
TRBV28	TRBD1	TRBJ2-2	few	TGTGCCAGCAGTTCGGGACAGGGCGCCGCTGGGGAGCTGTTTTTT	CASSSGQGAAGELFF
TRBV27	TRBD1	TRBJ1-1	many	TGTGCCAGCGCACCGGGACAGGGTCTATGGGCTGAAGCTTTCTTT	CASAPGQGLWAEAFF
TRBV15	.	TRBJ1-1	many	TGTGCCACCAGCAGAGAGGGCTTTGCGCACACTGAAGCTTTCTTT	CATSREGFAHTEAFF
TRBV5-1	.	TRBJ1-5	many	TGCGCCAGCAGCTTGAGAGGGGATAATCAGCCCCAGCATTTT	CASSLRGDNQPQHF
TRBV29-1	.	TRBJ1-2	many	TGCAGCGTTCAGTCTAACTATGGCTACACCTTC	CSVQSNYGYTF
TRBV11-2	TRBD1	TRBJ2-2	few	TGTGCCAGCAGCTTAGACCAATGGACAGGTTCCCCCGGGGAGCTGTTTTTT	CASSLDQWTGSPGELFF
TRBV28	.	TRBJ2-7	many	TGTGCCAGCAGTTTATCTCGCTACGAGCAGTACTTC	CASSLSRYEQYF
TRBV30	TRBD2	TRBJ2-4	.	TGTGCCTGGAGTCCAGGGCTAGCGGGAGGGCCAGCCAAAAACATTCAGTACTTC	CAWSPGLAGGPAKNIQYF
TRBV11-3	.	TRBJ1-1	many	TGTGCCAGCAGCTTAGATCTGACAGGCACTGAAGCTTTCTTT	CASSLDLTGTEAFF
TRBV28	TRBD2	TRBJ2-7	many	TGTGCCAGCAGCTCAGGACTAGCCCTCGAGCAGTACTTC	CASSSGLALEQYF
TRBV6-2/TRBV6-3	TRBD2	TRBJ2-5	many	TGTGCCAGCAGTTACTCGAGGCGGCGGGAGTTCGAAGAGACCCAGTACTTC	CASSYSRRREFEETQYF
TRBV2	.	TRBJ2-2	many	TGTGCCAGCTTACGAGAGGGGACCGGGGAGCTGTTTTTT	CASLREGTGELFF
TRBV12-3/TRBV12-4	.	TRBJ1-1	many	TGTGCCAGCAGATCAAACAGGGAGAACACTGAAGCTTTCTTT	CASRSNRENTEAFF
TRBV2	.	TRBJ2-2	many	TGTGCCAGCAGCCAACGGGGGGCCGACACCGGGGAGCTGTTTTTT	CASSQRGADTGELFF
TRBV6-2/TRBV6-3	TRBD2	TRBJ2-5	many	TGTGCCAGCAGCGACGGGACTAGCGGACTATCCCAAGAGACCCAGTACTTC	CASSDGTSGLSQETQYF
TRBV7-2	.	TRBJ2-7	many	TGTGCCAGCAGCTCCTCCCAGGCGGCCTACGAGCAGTACTTC	CASSSSQAAYEQYF
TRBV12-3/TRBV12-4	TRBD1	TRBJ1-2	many	TGTGCCAGCCGCAGGGGGCGCGGTGGCTACACCTTC	CASRRGRGGYTF
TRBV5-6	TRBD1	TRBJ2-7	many	TGTGCCAGCAGCCCGGGACAGGGGGTCCACGAGCAGTACTTC	CASSPGQGVHEQYF
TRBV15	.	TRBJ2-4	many	TGTGCCACCAGCAGGGTCATCATTCAGTACTTC	CATSRVIIQYF